This T cell receptor (beta chain) came from a study of T cells after yellow fever vaccination (dated by TCRdb to between 2018 and 2021). In the study overall: Libraries from fractions with low cell numbers were prepared with the SMART-Seq v4 Ultra Low Input RNA kit. Bulk PBMC replicates and cell subsets were isolated from blood drawn at multiple timepoints before and after both primary and secondary immunization. To follow T-cell clones before and after both primary and booster YFV17D yellow fever vaccination, bulk TCR alpha and beta repertoires underwent longitudinal sequencing. The cohort comprised two healthy male donors, one aged 18 to 29 and one aged 30 to 40 years. The research as a whole found: After the booster, most clones that had expanded after primary vaccination were detected again (approximately 97% of CD4 and about 88% of CD8), suggesting broad maintenance of memory. Because the study included only a couple of donors, the extent to which the findings can be generalized is limited. A small share of clonotypes was detected in both CD4 and CD8 compartments, with the overlap likely arising from convergent recombination. Compared with the primary T-cell response, the secondary T-cell response was weaker but faster, peaking on day 5 rather than day 15. Computational filtering was required because FACS-sorted repertoires could contain abundant contaminating clonotypes from the bulk population.

Of note for this clonotype: Which antigen it targets is not known. Base-call qualities are not available, and no considerably larger clone is one nucleotide away.

The sample's treatment or condition label, in plain terms: live attenuated yellow fever vaccine strain. At each blood-draw timepoint, two biological replicates of bulk PBMCs were collected. PBMCs were isolated from peripheral blood using a standard Ficoll-Paque protocol. RNA was extracted with TriZol from bulk PBMCs, CD4 and CD8 fractions, and dextramer-positive and dextramer-negative fractions. The CDR3 has 15 amino acids, counting the end cysteine and phenylalanine. The DNA shown is the 45-base CDR3, in frame from base 1. As encoded in the germline V gene, CDR1 is KGHSH while CDR2 is LQKENI. Germline trimming amounts to 0 bases on V and 1 base on J, with 2 as the count of junction bases outside the gene matches. TCR cDNA was synthesized by 5'RACE template switching, through which a universal primer site and unique molecular identifiers were introduced. cDNA synthesis was primed from both the TCR alpha and TCR beta constant segments. Libraries were amplified in two PCR steps, with sample barcodes and sequencing adapters added in the second step. Sequencing of the libraries was done on either Illumina HiSeq 2500 (2x100 bp) or NovaSeq (2x150 bp). As for the original processing: Demultiplexing of reads and collapsing into UMI consensus sequences were performed with MIGEC, and V(D)J alignment was carried out with MiXCR. Using edgeR on replicate PBMC samples, clonotypes were called vaccine-responding if FDR was below 0.01 and the log2 fold change was above 5 up to day 15. CD4 or CD8 identity was assigned to each bulk clonotype according to whether the clonotype was present at higher abundance in the sequenced CD4 repertoire or the sequenced CD8 repertoire. TCRdb redid the processing of the public reads, applying fastp at Q25 and MiXCR, and retained in-frame beta chains. Entries that share a CDR3 protein sequence are merged under the most common genes and DNA. The V and J calls here are based on TCRdb, not the publication. The sample profile shows 300,000 to 400,000 distinct CDR3 sequences; 6.2% of them were found once. About 15% of the sample is in the top ten clones.

Sequenced here: PBMCs, sampled 5 days after the yellow fever booster vaccination. The clonotype comes from a man aged 25 to 40 who received the YFV17D yellow fever vaccine. The sequence links TRBV18 to TRBJ2-7; TRBD2 fits 8 bases in the junction. The CDR3 protein sequence reads: CASSPPSGSSYEQYF. At the DNA level, the sequence is TGTGCCAGCTCACCACCCAGCGGGAGTTCCTACGAGCAGTACTTC. With all but the CDR3 taken from the reference TRBV18 and TRBJ2-7 genes, the full variable domain is: NAGVMQNPRHLVRRRGQEARLRCSPMKGHSHVYWYRQLPEEGLKFMVYLQKENIIDESGMPKERFSAEFPKEGPSILRIQQVVRGDSAAYFCASSPPSGSSYEQYFGPGTRLTVT.